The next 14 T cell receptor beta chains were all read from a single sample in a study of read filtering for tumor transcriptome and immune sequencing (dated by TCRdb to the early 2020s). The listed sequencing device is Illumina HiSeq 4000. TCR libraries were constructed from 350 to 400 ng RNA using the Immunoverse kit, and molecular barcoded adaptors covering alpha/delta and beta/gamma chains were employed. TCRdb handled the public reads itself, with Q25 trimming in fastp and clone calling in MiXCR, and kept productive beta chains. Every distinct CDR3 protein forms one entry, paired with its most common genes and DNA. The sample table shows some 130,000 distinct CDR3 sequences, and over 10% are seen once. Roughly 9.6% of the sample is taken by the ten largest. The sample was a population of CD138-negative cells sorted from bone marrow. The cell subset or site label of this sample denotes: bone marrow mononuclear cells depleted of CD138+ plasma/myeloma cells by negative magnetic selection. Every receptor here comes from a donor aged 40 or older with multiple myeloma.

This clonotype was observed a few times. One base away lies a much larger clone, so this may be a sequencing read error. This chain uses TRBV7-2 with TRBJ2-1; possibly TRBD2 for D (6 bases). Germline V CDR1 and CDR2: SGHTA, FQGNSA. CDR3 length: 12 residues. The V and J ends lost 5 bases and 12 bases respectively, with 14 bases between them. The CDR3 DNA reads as TGTGCCAGCAGCCCAGCGGTAGCGGCGCAGTTCTTC. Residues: CASSPAVAAQFF. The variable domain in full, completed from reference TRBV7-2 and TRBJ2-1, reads GAGVSQSPSNKVTEKGKDVELRCDPISGHTALYWYRQSLGQGLEFLIYFQGNSAPDKSGLPSDRFSAERTGGSVSTLTIQRTQQEDSAVYLCASSPAVAAQFFGPGTRLTVL.

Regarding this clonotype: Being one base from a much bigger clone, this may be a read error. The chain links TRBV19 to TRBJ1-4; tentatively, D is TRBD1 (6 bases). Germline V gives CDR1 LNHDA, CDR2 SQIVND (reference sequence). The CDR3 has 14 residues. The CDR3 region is CASSSMGGPERLFF. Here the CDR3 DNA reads TGTGCCAGTAGTTCCATGGGGGGGCCGGAAAGACTGTTTTTT.

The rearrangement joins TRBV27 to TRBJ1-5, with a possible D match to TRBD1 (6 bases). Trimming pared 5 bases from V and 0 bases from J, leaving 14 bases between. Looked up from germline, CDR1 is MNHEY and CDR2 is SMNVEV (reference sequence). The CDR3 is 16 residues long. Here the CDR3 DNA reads TGTGCCAGCAGTCCTACAGGGTCTTATAGCAATCAGCCCCAGCATTTT. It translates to CASSPTGSYSNQPQHF.

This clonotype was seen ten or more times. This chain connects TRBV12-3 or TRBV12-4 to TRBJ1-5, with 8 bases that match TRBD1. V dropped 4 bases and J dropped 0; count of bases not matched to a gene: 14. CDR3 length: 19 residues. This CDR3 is CASSSGTGFGGYSNQPQHF. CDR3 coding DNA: TGTGCCAGCAGTTCCGGGACAGGTTTCGGAGGCTATAGCAATCAGCCCCAGCATTTT.

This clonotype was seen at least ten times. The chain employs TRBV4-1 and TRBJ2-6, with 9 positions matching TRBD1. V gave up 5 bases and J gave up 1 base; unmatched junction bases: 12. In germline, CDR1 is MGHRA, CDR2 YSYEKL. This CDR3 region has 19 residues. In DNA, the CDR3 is TGCGCCAGCAGCATCCGCCCGGGACAGGGAAGTTCTGGGGCCAACGTCCTGACTTTC. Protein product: CASSIRPGQGSSGANVLTF.

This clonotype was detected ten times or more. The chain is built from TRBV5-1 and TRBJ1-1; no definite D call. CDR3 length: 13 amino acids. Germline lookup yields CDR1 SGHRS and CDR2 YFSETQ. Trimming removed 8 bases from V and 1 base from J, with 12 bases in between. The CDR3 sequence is CASKNPSNTEAFF. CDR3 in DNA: TGCGCCAGTAAGAACCCGTCGAACACTGAAGCTTTCTTT.

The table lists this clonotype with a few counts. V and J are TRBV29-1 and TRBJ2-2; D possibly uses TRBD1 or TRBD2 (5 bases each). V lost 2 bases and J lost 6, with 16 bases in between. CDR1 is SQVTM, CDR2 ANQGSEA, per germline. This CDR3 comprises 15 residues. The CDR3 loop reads CSVETWGRASGELFF. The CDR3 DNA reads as TGCAGCGTTGAAACCTGGGGACGGGCGTCCGGGGAGCTGTTTTTT.

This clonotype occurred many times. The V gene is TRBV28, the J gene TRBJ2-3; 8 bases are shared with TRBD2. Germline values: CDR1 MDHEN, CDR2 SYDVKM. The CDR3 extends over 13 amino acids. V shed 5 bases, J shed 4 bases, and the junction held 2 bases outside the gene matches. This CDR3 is CASSAGGADTQYF. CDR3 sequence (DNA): TGTGCCAGCAGTGCGGGAGGAGCAGATACGCAGTATTTT.

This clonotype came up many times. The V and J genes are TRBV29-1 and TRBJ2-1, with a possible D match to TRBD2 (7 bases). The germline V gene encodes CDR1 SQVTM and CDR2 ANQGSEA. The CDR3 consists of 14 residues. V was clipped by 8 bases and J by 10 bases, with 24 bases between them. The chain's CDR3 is CSFILGGAAGEQFF. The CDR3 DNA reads TGCAGCTTCATCCTTGGGGGGGCTGCTGGGGAGCAGTTCTTC.

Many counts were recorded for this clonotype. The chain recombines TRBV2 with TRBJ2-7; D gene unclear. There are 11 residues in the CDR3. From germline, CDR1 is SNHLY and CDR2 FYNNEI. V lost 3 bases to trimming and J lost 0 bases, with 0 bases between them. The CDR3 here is CASSDSYEQYF. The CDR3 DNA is TGTGCCAGCAGTGACTCCTACGAGCAGTACTTC.

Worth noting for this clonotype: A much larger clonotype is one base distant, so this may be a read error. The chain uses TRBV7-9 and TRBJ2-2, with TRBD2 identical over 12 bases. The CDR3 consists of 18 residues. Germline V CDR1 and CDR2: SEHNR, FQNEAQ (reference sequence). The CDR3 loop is CASSKAAGTSGSSGELLF. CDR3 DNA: TGTGCCAGCAGCAAAGCAGCCGGGACTAGCGGGTCCTCCGGGGAGCTGCTTTTT.

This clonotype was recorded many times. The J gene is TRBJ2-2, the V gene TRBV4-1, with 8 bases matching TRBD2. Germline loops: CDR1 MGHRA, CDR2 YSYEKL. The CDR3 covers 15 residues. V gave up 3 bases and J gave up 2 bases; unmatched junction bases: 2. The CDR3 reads CASSHSGTNTGELFF. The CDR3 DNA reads TGCGCCAGCAGCCATAGCGGGACCAACACCGGGGAGCTGTTTTTT.

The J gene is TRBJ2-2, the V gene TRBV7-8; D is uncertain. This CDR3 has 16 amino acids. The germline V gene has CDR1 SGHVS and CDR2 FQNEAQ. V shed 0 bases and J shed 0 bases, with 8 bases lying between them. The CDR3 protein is CASSLAYTANTGELFF. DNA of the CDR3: TGTGCCAGCAGCTTAGCCTACACCGCGAACACCGGGGAGCTGTTTTTT.

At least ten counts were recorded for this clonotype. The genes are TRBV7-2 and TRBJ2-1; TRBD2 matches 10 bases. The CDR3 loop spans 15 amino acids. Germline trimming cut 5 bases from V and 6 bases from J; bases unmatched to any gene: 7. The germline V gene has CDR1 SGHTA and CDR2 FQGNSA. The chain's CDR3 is CASSPGLAPLNEQFF. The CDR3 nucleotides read TGTGCCAGCAGCCCGGGACTAGCGCCTCTCAATGAGCAGTTCTTC.